This passage covers 8 T cell receptor beta chains from one sample sequenced in a study of T cells after posttransplantation cyclophosphamide. Sequencing was performed with immunoSEQ multiplex PCR; in TCRdb, only in-frame clones are kept and a portion is missing. The sample holds more than 60,000 clones; around 93% are singletons and the top ten take about 3%. Sequences were obtained from PBMCs. The receptors come from a woman under 40 in good health and a related stem cell transplant donor.

The chain couples TRBV4-2 to TRBJ2-3; 11 bases are a match to TRBD2. V dropped 4 bases and J dropped 4; count of bases not matched to a gene: 10. Looked up from germline, CDR1 is LGHNA and CDR2 is YNFKEQ. This CDR3 comprises 17 residues. Written as DNA, the CDR3 is TGTGCCAGCAGCCGAATTCAATTAGCGGGGGGGCCAGATACGCAGTATTTT. The encoded protein is CASSRIQLAGGPDTQYF.

The chain is built from TRBV19 and TRBJ1-2, with TRBD1 matching over 7 bases. The CDR3 extends over 16 amino acids. Trimming cost V 1 base and J 3 bases; bases outside gene matches: 8. CDR1 is LNHDA and CDR2 is SQIVND in the germline V gene (reference sequence). The CDR3 region has the DNA TGTGCCAGTAGTATAGCTGGAGGAGGGACAGACTATGGCTACACCTTC. As protein: CASSIAGGGTDYGYTF.

The rearrangement uses TRBV4-2 and TRBJ1-2; TRBD1 matches 9 bases. CDR1 and CDR2 (germline): LGHNA, YNFKEQ. This CDR3 is 13 amino acids long. V lost 5 bases to trimming and J lost 8 bases; unmatched junction nucleotides: 6. Here the CDR3 DNA reads TGTGCCAGCAGCGGGACAGGGCGAAGCGGCTACACCTTC. Residues: CASSGTGRSGYTF.

This clone was seen a single time. The chain joins TRBV5-1 to TRBJ2-7, with TRBD1 matching 9 bases. J lost 3 bases, V lost 8 bases, and 6 bases had no gene match. CDR3 size: 13 residues. From germline, CDR1 is SGHRS and CDR2 YFSETQ. This chain's CDR3 is CASPDRGIYEQYF. CDR3 coding DNA: TGCGCCAGTCCGGACAGGGGCATCTACGAGCAGTACTTC.

The chain combines TRBV10-3 with TRBJ1-2, with D perhaps matching TRBD1 (6 bases). The germline V and J ends were trimmed by 3 bases and 0 bases, with 14 bases remaining between them. From germline, CDR1 is ENHRY and CDR2 SYGVKD. The CDR3 is 16 residues long. The CDR3 DNA reads as TGTGCCATCAGTGACTCAACGGACAGAGCTAACTATGGCTACACCTTC. It yields the protein CAISDSTDRANYGYTF.

The rearrangement uses TRBV15 and TRBJ2-5; 8 nucleotides line up with TRBD1. V lost 0 bases, J lost 5 bases, and 2 bases stayed unmatched. The V gene's germline CDR1 is LNHNV and CDR2 YYDKDF (reference sequence). This CDR3 spans 14 amino acids. This CDR3 is CATSRERQGETQYF. Written as DNA, the CDR3 is TGTGCCACCAGCAGAGAAAGACAGGGGGAGACCCAGTACTTC.

V and J are TRBV14 and TRBJ2-3; no definite D call. The CDR3 covers 12 residues. With 4 bases removed from V and 2 bases from J, the gap between germline ends came to 4 bases. Germline CDR1 is SGHDN and CDR2 is FVKESK. In DNA, the CDR3 is TGTGCCAGCAGCCGAACCACAGATACGCAGTATTTT. This translates into CASSRTTDTQYF.

The chain uses TRBV15 and TRBJ1-2, with D perhaps matching TRBD1 (5 bases). The CDR3 contains 14 residues. CDR1 is LNHNV, CDR2 YYDKDF, per germline (reference sequence). The V end was cut by 0 bases, the J end by 8 bases, with 13 bases between. In nucleotides, the CDR3 is TGTGCCACCAGCAGAGATGGGGGGTCCCACGGCTACACCTTC. Encoded protein: CATSRDGGSHGYTF.